Sequencing of this T cell receptor (beta chain) was carried out in a study of blood T cells in healthy people across ages. Every donor provided 7.5 to 10 milliliters of peripheral blood. Each sample yielded at least 6 million isolated PBMCs. Samples each had at least 5.5 micrograms of total RNA extracted. The use of a sample-barcoded 5' primer and a J-beta primer mix characterized a second PCR of roughly 6 to 11 cycles. A minimum of 2.5 million CDR3-containing paired-end reads was obtained for each sample. TCRdb processed the 5' RACE reads anew with MiXCR; each CDR3 protein has one entry. The sample includes approximately 290,000 distinct CDR3 sequences, roughly a quarter of them seen just once. CDR3 length: 17 residues. Germline loops: CDR1 MDHEN, CDR2 SYDVKM. The ends were cut back, 7 bases at V and 3 bases at J, with 24 bases in the middle.

The origin of this receptor is a woman in her sixties or seventies in good health. Sequencing was performed on blood. The chain employs TRBV28 and TRBJ2-5; unclear D gene. The CDR3 bases are TGTGCCAGCACTCCTGGGTTGGTAGTTAACTGGGAAGAGACCCAGTACTTC. Encoded protein: CASTPGLVVNWEETQYF.